Shown below are 26 T cell receptor beta chains from a single sample sequenced in a study of T-cell reconstitution after alpha-beta-depleted transplantation in children. The TCRbeta library incorporated unique molecular identifiers. TCRdb passed the PCR reads through MiXCR, listing each CDR3 protein once. The sample has some 590,000 distinct CDR3 sequences; 10% to 13% are singletons. This specimen consisted of PBMCs from the stem cell graft donor, obtained from the stem cell graft. These receptors were obtained from a human donor who donated a stem cell graft to a child with acute myeloid leukemia.

The rearrangement joins TRBV18 to TRBJ2-6; possibly TRBD2 for D (6 bases). The V end lost 6 bases, the J end lost 2 bases, and 11 bases lay between the germline ends. This CDR3 is built from 15 residues. In germline, CDR1 is KGHSH, CDR2 LQKENI. CDR3: CASSPGGTGANVLTF. CDR3 in DNA: TGTGCCAGCTCCCCAGGCGGGACTGGGGCCAACGTCCTGACTTTC.

The table lists this clonotype with a few counts. The chain couples TRBV20-1 to TRBJ2-7; the match to TRBD2 covers 8 bases. CDR1 DFQATT and CDR2 SNEGSKA come from the germline V gene (reference sequence). V lost 6 bases, J lost 2 bases, and 9 bases stayed unmatched. The CDR3 spans 14 residues. The CDR3 nucleotides are TGCAGTGCCACTAGCGGACGCGGCACCTACGAGCAGTACTTC. Amino acid sequence: CSATSGRGTYEQYF.

This clonotype was recorded a few times. The chain recombines TRBV7-9 with TRBJ1-1, with a weak D call TRBD1 (5 bases). The V end was cut by 2 bases, the J end by 3 bases, with 10 bases between. CDR1 is SEHNR and CDR2 is FQNEAQ in the germline V gene (reference sequence). This CDR3 has 14 amino acids. The CDR3 spells CASSLWAGHTEAFF. In DNA form, the CDR3 reads TGTGCCAGCAGCTTATGGGCAGGGCACACTGAAGCTTTCTTT.

This clonotype was detected only a few times. The chain links TRBV18 to TRBJ1-1; 8 positions match TRBD1. The ends lost 4 bases at V and 3 bases at J; junction bases unmatched: 7. The germline gives CDR1 KGHSH, CDR2 LQKENI. This CDR3 is 15 amino acids long. CDR3 loop: CASSQLDRADTEAFF. The CDR3 DNA reads TGTGCCAGCTCACAACTGGACAGGGCGGACACTGAAGCTTTCTTT.

The gene calls are TRBV27 and TRBJ2-1; a weak D match, TRBD2 (6 bases). V was pared by 8 bases and J by 0 bases, with 14 bases between. This CDR3 has 15 residues. In germline, CDR1 is MNHEY, CDR2 SMNVEV (reference sequence). The CDR3 spells CASSGAGSSYNEQFF. CDR3 DNA: TGTGCCAGCTCCGGCGCGGGAAGCTCCTACAATGAGCAGTTCTTC.

This chain connects TRBV21-1 to TRBJ2-6; TRBD2 is taken as the D call from the table, unchecked against the DNA. TRBV21-1 is reported as a pseudogene. The CDR3 covers 21 residues. The chain's CDR3 is CASSMSIGTSGREAGANVLTF. The CDR3 coding sequence is TGTGCCAGCAGCATGTCGATCGGGACTAGCGGGAGGGAAGCTGGGGCCAACGTCCTGACTTTC.

This clonotype showed up many times. The genes are TRBV20-1 and TRBJ2-5, with TRBD1 identical over 8 bases. V gave up 6 bases and J gave up 3 bases; unmatched junction bases: 15. Germline V gives CDR1 DFQATT, CDR2 SNEGSKA (reference sequence). The CDR3 is made up of 16 amino acids. The CDR3 DNA is TGCAGTGCCGTTTATACCCCAGGGGGCGGGAAAGAGACCCAGTACTTC. Translated: CSAVYTPGGGKETQYF.

A few counts support this clonotype. V is TRBV28 and J is TRBJ2-2, with D possibly being TRBD1 (6 bases). V lost 10 bases and J lost 6, with 12 bases in between. The CDR3 covers 12 residues. Germline assignment: CDR1 MDHEN and CDR2 SYDVKM. For the CDR3, the DNA is TGTGCCACCGAACAGGGTGCCGGGGAGCTGTTTTTT. It yields the protein CATEQGAGELFF.

This clonotype showed up just a few times. The gene calls are TRBV7-3 and TRBJ2-7, with 14 bases matching TRBD2. CDR1 and CDR2 (germline): SGHTA, FQGTGA. The CDR3 covers 21 residues. V was clipped by 1 base and J by 1 base; unmatched bases: 15. The CDR3 nucleotides read TGTGCCAGCAGCTTAAACCCTATCGGGACTAGCGGGAGACCCCGATCCTACGAGCAGTACTTC. This sequence encodes CASSLNPIGTSGRPRSYEQYF.

This clonotype has just a few counts. V gene TRBV4-3 combines with J gene TRBJ2-1; D unclear. V lost 3 bases and J 9 bases, leaving 12 bases between the germline ends. Germline V CDR1 and CDR2: LGHNA, YSLEER. This CDR3 is 13 amino acids long. The CDR3 DNA reads as TGCGCCAGCAGCCACTCCGGCGGCCGTGAGCAGTTCTTC. Protein: CASSHSGGREQFF.

This clonotype was observed many times. This chain connects TRBV7-3 to TRBJ2-2; D unresolved. Germline V gene sequence: CDR1 SGHTA, CDR2 FQGTGA. Between the trimmed V and J ends, which lost 4 bases and 0 bases, there was a span of 15 bases. The CDR3 is made up of 17 amino acids. CDR3 loop: CASSSSPAFANTGELFF. The CDR3 DNA follows: TGTGCCAGCAGCTCCAGCCCGGCGTTCGCGAACACCGGGGAGCTGTTTTTT.

In this sample, this clonotype turned up many times. This chain connects TRBV7-2 to TRBJ2-3; D gene unclear. This CDR3 comprises 14 residues. Looked up from germline, CDR1 is SGHTA and CDR2 is FQGNSA. V was cut by 3 bases and J by 3 bases, with 10 bases left in between. In DNA form, the CDR3 reads TGTGCCAGCAGCTTGGGCCGAGCGACAGATACGCAGTATTTT. Protein sequence: CASSLGRATDTQYF.

V gene TRBV27 combines with J gene TRBJ1-5; D not certain. V lost 3 bases and J lost 3, with 9 bases in between. The CDR3 totals 14 residues. Germline CDR1 MNHEY, CDR2 SMNVEV (reference sequence). DNA for the CDR3: TGTGCCAGCAGTTTCGTGGGCAACAATCAGCCCCAGCATTTT. Amino acid sequence: CASSFVGNNQPQHF.

This rearrangement joins TRBV5-1 to TRBJ1-1, with 12 bases aligning to TRBD1. The CDR3 runs to 15 residues. Germline CDR1 SGHRS, CDR2 YFSETQ. V dropped 3 bases and J dropped 7; count of bases not matched to a gene: 7. This chain's CDR3 is CASSSRDRGLGEAFF. DNA for the CDR3: TGCGCCAGCAGCTCCCGGGACAGGGGGCTCGGTGAAGCTTTCTTT.

This clonotype was detected only a few times. The rearrangement links TRBV6-1 to TRBJ1-5; 7 nucleotides agree with TRBD1. Trimming took 5 bases from V and 6 from J; bases not matched to a gene: 7. The CDR3 runs 14 residues. Germline loops: CDR1 MNHNS, CDR2 SASEGT. The CDR3 loop is CASSKGAQGQPQHF. Written as DNA, the CDR3 is TGTGCCAGCAGTAAGGGGGCGCAGGGTCAGCCCCAGCATTTT.

This clonotype was observed a few times. V and J are TRBV29-1 and TRBJ2-3, with D tentatively TRBD1 (5 bases). Trimming left V 3 bases short and J 7 bases short, with 8 bases between. This CDR3 is built from 11 residues. Germline CDR1 reads SQVTM; CDR2 reads ANQGSEA. The CDR3 region has the DNA TGCAGCGTTGAGGGGCCTCATACGCAGTATTTT. Translated: CSVEGPHTQYF.

As DNA, the CDR3 is TGTGCCAGCAGCTTGCCACCGGGACTAGCCTACGAGCAGTACTTC. Encoded protein: CASSLPPGLAYEQYF. The chain carries TRBV11-2 and TRBJ2-7, with 8 positions matching TRBD2. Germline CDR1 is SGHAT and CDR2 is FQNNGV. Trimming at V came to 3 bases and at J to 2 bases, leaving 6 bases not matched to a gene. The CDR3 covers 15 residues. Together with reference TRBV11-2 and TRBJ2-7, the CDR3 gives the full variable domain: EAGVAQSPRYKIIEKRQSVAFWCNPISGHATLYWYQQILGQGPKLLIQFQNNGVVDDSQLPKDRFSAERLKGVDSTLKIQPAKLEDSAVYLCASSLPPGLAYEQYFGPGTRLTVT.

This clonotype occurred many times. The rearrangement joins TRBV29-1 to TRBJ2-4; 10 bases map to TRBD2. Unmatched junction bases numbered 7, after V lost 6 bases and J lost 11 bases. From germline, CDR1 is SQVTM and CDR2 ANQGSEA. This CDR3 is 12 amino acids long. CDR3 sequence reads: CSVVIAGGLQYF. CDR3 coding DNA: TGCAGCGTAGTAATAGCGGGAGGCCTTCAGTACTTC. The full variable domain, its missing parts supplied by reference TRBV29-1 and TRBJ2-4, is SAVISQKPSRDICQRGTSLTIQCQVDSQVTMMFWYRQQPGQSLTLIATANQGSEATYESGFVIDKFPISRPNLTFSTLTVSNMSPEDSSIYLCSVVIAGGLQYFGAGTRLSVL.

This clonotype has only a few counts. The chain carries TRBV15 and TRBJ2-7, with TRBD1 matching 9 bases. CDR3 size: 14 residues. Germline CDR1 reads LNHNV; CDR2 reads YYDKDF (reference sequence). V was pared by 2 bases and J by 6 bases, with 5 bases of the junction left unmatched. The CDR3 DNA reads TGTGCCACCAGCAGACAAAAGGACAGGGGCGAGCAGTACTTC. This encodes CATSRQKDRGEQYF.

This clonotype appeared many times. The V gene is TRBV6-5, the J gene TRBJ2-2, with 14 bases aligning to TRBD2. V lost 6 bases, J lost 4 bases, and 10 bases stayed unmatched. From germline, CDR1 is MNHEY and CDR2 SVGAGI. The CDR3 runs to 18 residues. CDR3 region: CASRAGLAGGLGTGELFF. DNA of the CDR3: TGTGCCAGCAGGGCAGGACTAGCGGGAGGCCTCGGCACCGGGGAGCTGTTTTTT.

This clonotype was found a few times. CDR3 loop: CAWSVDRTYEQYF. The CDR3 nucleotides are TGTGCCTGGAGTGTGGACAGAACCTACGAGCAGTACTTC. The gene calls are TRBV30 and TRBJ2-7; possible D gene TRBD1, 6 bases. Trimming shortened V by 0 bases and J by 2 bases, and 8 bases separated the two germline ends. Germline values: CDR1 GTSNPN, CDR2 SVGIG (reference sequence). The CDR3 is made up of 13 amino acids.

There are many counts of this clonotype. The J gene is TRBJ2-1, the V gene TRBV29-1, with D possibly called TRBD1 or TRBD2 (5 bases each). The CDR3 runs to 13 residues. In germline, CDR1 is SQVTM, CDR2 ANQGSEA. The V end was cut by 6 bases, the J end by 9 bases, with 18 bases between. CDR3 region: CSVAHTHGGEQFF. In DNA form, the CDR3 reads TGCAGCGTCGCCCACACTCATGGGGGTGAGCAGTTCTTC.

Many counts were recorded for this clonotype. The chain is built from TRBV30 and TRBJ2-7, with TRBD1 as a possible D gene (6 bases). This CDR3 has 14 residues. Trimming left V 0 bases short and J 5 bases short, with 14 bases between. Germline V CDR1 and CDR2: GTSNPN, SVGIG (reference sequence). CDR3 in DNA: TGTGCCTGGAGTGTACTGATGGCAGGGGACGAGCAGTACTTC. Protein: CAWSVLMAGDEQYF.

In its sample, this clonotype was seen a few times. The J gene is TRBJ2-3, the V gene TRBV5-1; D gene unclear. V lost 0 bases and J 2 bases, leaving 7 bases between the germline ends. Germline V gene sequence: CDR1 SGHRS, CDR2 YFSETQ. The CDR3 length is 14 residues. The CDR3 reads CASSLVSPTDTQYF. In DNA, the CDR3 is TGCGCCAGCAGCTTGGTCTCCCCCACAGATACGCAGTATTTT.

At least ten counts were recorded for this clonotype. The chain combines TRBV4-3 with TRBJ2-7; 7 bases match TRBD2. V was clipped by 0 bases and J by 0 bases; unmatched bases: 2. Germline V gene data show CDR1 as LGHNA and CDR2 as YSLEER. This CDR3 contains 15 residues. The DNA for the CDR3 is TGCGCCAGCAGCCAAGATTGGGACTACTCCTACGAGCAGTACTTC. Protein product: CASSQDWDYSYEQYF.

This clonotype has at least ten counts. The chain is built from TRBV12-3 or TRBV12-4 and TRBJ2-2; D is uncertain. V lost 4 bases, J lost 5 bases, and 2 bases lay in between. The CDR3 length is 11 residues. CDR3 sequence reads: CASSWTGELFF. The CDR3 DNA is TGTGCCAGCAGTTGGACCGGGGAGCTGTTTTTT.